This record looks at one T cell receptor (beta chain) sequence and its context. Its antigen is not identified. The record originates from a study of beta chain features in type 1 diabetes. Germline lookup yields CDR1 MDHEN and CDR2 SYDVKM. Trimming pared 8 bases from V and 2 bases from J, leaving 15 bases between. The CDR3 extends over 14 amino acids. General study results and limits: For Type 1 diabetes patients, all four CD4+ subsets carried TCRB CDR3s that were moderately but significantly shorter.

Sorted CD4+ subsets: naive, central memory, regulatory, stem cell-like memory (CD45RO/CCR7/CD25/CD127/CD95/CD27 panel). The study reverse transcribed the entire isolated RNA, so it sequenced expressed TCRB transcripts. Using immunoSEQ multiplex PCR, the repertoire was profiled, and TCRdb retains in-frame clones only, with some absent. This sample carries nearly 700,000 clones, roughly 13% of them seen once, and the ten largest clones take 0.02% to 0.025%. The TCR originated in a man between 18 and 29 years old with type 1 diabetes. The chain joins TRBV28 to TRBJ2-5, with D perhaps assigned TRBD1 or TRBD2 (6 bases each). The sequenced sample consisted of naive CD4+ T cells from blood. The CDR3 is CASGGRGVQETQYF. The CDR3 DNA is TGTGCCAGCGGGGGGCGAGGGGTTCAAGAGACCCAGTACTTC.